The present entry profiles one TCR beta chain with its context. Its antigen specificity is not known. No base quality values were provided; no much bigger clone lies one nucleotide off. The sample originates from a study of patients and donors after allogeneic stem cell transplantation (dated by TCRdb to 2020 to 2021). There are 17 amino acids in the CDR3, from cysteine to phenylalanine inclusive. Of the read, only the CDR3 DNA is kept; its 51 bases are in frame from base 1. Trimming leaves V shorter by 3 bases and J shorter by 1 base, with the junction holding 3 bases beyond the gene matches. According to the germline V gene, CDR1 reads KGHSH and CDR2 reads LQKENI. Library generation was performed with RT-PCR. The sequencer listed for this sample is NextSeq 550. The public reads were quality trimmed at Q25 with fastp and then assembled into clones with MiXCR by TCRdb, keeping productive beta chains. Rows with a matching CDR3 protein are joined into one entry that keeps the most common DNA and genes. Present in this sample are about 230,000 distinct CDR3 sequences, around 14% of which were seen just once. The top ten clones comprise about 9.9% of the sample.

The chain is encoded by TRBV18 joined to TRBJ2-5; 15 bases in between match TRBD2. The material sequenced was blood, either unsorted or a sorted T cell fraction (not recorded which). This sequence was found in a human donor who was either an allogeneic HSCT recipient or a stem cell or donor lymphocyte infusion donor (not recorded which). It is not recorded whose cells these are; they may come from a transplant donor. The DNA is TGTGCCAGCTCACCGGGACTAGCGGGAGGAATCCAAGAGACCCAGTACTTC. It encodes CASSPGLAGGIQETQYF.